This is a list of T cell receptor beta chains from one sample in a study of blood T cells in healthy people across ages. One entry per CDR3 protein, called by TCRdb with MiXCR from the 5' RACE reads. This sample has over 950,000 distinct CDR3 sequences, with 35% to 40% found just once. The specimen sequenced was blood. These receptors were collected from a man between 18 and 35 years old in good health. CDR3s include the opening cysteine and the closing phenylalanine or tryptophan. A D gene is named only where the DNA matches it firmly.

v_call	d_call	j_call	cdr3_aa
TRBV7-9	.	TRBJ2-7	CASSLSRRSYNEQYF
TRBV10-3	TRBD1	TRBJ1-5	CAISAGQGRGQPQHF
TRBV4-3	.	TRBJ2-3	CASSQGGVSDTRYF
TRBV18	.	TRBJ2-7	CASSPVGKNYEQYF
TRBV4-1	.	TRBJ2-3	CASSQRPKADTQYF
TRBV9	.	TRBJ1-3	CASSGKPGPLSSGNTIYF
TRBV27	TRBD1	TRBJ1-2	CASSTGTGGLYGCTF
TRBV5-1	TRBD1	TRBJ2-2	CASSGLQGGANTGELFF
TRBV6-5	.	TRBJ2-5	CASSRPQFGETQYF
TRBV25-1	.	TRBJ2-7	CAGSDPLYSYEQYF
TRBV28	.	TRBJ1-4	CASRGNNEKLFF
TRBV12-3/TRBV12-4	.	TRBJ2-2	CASSSPGRGSTGELFF
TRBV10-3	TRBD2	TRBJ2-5	CAIRGTSGAYNEQYF
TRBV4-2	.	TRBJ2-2	CASSQDMAFENTGELFF
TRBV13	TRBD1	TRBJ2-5	CASSFPGQGETQYF
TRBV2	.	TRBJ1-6	CASHPENNSPLHF
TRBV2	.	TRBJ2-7	CASSENDSFYYEQYF
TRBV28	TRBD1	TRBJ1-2	CTTGTGNGYTF
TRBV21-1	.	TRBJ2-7	CASSKLRCWRGKLSNEQYF
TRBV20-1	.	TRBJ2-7	CSASAGTYEQYF
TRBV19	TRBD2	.	CATSTSGVSETQYF
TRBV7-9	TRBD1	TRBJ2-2	CASSPPRQGTGELFF
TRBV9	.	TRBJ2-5	CASSVETGNYNEQYF
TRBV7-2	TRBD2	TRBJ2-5	CASSSETSEETQYF
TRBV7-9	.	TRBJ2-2	CASSPDGWGTGELFF
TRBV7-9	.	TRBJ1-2	CASSPLGPKANYGYTF
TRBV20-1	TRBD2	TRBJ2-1	CSAGTNLSSYNEQFF
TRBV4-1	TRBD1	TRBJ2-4	CASSRRTGGENIRYF
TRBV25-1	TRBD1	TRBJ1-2	CASSQLDRDYGYTF
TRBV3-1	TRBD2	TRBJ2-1	CASGWLAGGLREQFF
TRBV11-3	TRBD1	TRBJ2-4	CASNSRTGENIQYF
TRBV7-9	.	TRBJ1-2	CASSLQGSPGNYGYTF
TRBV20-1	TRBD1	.	CGARDLTGGRETQYF
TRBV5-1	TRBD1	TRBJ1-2	CASSVTGGDGYTF
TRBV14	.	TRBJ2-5	CASIQRLEETQYF
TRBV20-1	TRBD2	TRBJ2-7	CSAFALSGGNNEQYF
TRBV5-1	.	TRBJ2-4	CASSLFPNSLGVIAKNIQYF
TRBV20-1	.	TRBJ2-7	CSASDRGSPYEQYF
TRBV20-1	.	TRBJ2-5	CSARETGHETQYF
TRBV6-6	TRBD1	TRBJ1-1	CASSSQGVDTEAFF
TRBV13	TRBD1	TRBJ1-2	CASSLGGQGNSNCGYTF
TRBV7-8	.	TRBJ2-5	CASSLRRGAQETQYF
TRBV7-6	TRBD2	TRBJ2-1	CASSLTSPSGYNEQFF
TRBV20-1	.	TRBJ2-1	CSARLDPQGDEQFF
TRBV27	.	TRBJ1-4	CASSRDPGNEKLFF